This entry lists 13 T cell receptor beta chains sequenced from one sample in a study of cytotoxic CD8 clonotypes in ibrutinib-treated CLL. The repertoire was sequenced with immunoSEQ multiplex PCR; TCRdb's copy has only in-frame clones and lacks some. The sample carries about 310,000 clones, just under 80% recorded once. The sample here was PBMCs, taken before ibrutinib treatment. These receptors all come from a human donor with chronic lymphocytic leukemia.

This sequence joins TRBV11-1 and TRBJ1-1, with 9 bases aligning to TRBD1. The J segment lost 0 bases and the V segment lost 6 bases, leaving 17 bases of the junction unmatched. This CDR3 is 19 amino acids long. The germline V gene has CDR1 SGHAT and CDR2 FQDESV (reference sequence). The DNA for the CDR3 is TGTGCCAGCAGTTACGGGCAGGACAGGGGATTTGCCTTGAACACTGAAGCTTTCTTT. The encoded protein is CASSYGQDRGFALNTEAFF.

V gene TRBV5-6 combines with J gene TRBJ2-1, with 10 bases aligning to TRBD1. V shed 0 bases, J shed 6 bases, and the junction held 9 bases outside the gene matches. The CDR3 runs 17 residues. The germline gives CDR1 SGHDT, CDR2 YYEEEE. The CDR3 DNA is TGTGCCAGCAGCTTGGCCGGAACGGGACAGGGGCTCAATGAGCAGTTCTTC. Protein sequence: CASSLAGTGQGLNEQFF.

The chain recombines TRBV6-4 with TRBJ1-1; possible D gene TRBD1, 5 bases. Germline V CDR1 and CDR2: MRHNA, SNTAGT. The CDR3 is made up of 16 amino acids. Trimming removed 6 bases at V and 0 bases at J, with 17 bases between. CDR3 amino acids: CASRTGQTKVNTEAFF. The CDR3 DNA reads as TGTGCCAGCAGAACGGGGCAGACAAAAGTGAACACTGAAGCTTTCTTT.

V is TRBV9 and J is TRBJ2-1, with TRBD2 matching over 7 bases. This CDR3 is 16 amino acids long. The V gene's germline CDR1 is SGDLS and CDR2 YYNGEE. Unmatched junction bases numbered 6, after V lost 0 bases and J lost 3 bases. Here the CDR3 reads CASSVVASGSYNEQFF. The DNA of the CDR3 is TGTGCCAGCAGCGTAGTAGCTAGCGGTAGCTACAATGAGCAGTTCTTC.

The chain combines TRBV15 with TRBJ2-2; TRBD1 is a possible D gene (5 bases). This CDR3 is built from 15 residues. Per germline, CDR1 LNHNV and CDR2 YYDKDF (reference sequence). The germline V and J ends were trimmed by 4 bases and 4 bases, with 13 bases remaining between them. The CDR3 coding sequence is TGTGCCACCAGCATCCTGACGACAGCCACCGGGGAGCTGTTTTTT. It is translated as CATSILTTATGELFF.

The V gene is TRBV7-3, the J gene TRBJ2-7, with 9 bases lining up with TRBD2. Germline CDR1 is SGHTA and CDR2 is FQGTGA. V lost 0 bases and J lost 6; bases outside the gene matches: 9. The CDR3 extends over 16 amino acids. Here the CDR3 reads CASSLTAGGALGEQYF. CDR3 DNA: TGTGCCAGCAGCTTAACAGCGGGAGGCGCCCTCGGCGAGCAGTACTTC.

The V and J genes are TRBV7-2 and TRBJ2-3; D unclear. From germline, CDR1 is SGHTA and CDR2 FQGNSA. This CDR3 contains 13 residues. V lost 3 bases, J lost 4 bases, and 8 bases lay in between. The CDR3 region has the DNA TGTGCCAGCAGCTTCTCGGATTCAGATACGCAGTATTTT. It encodes CASSFSDSDTQYF. Full variable domain (remainder filled in from reference TRBV7-2 and TRBJ2-3): GAGVSQSPSNKVTEKGKDVELRCDPISGHTALYWYRQSLGQGLEFLIYFQGNSAPDKSGLPSDRFSAERTGGSVSTLTIQRTQQEDSAVYLCASSFSDSDTQYFGPGTRLTVL.

The V gene is TRBV9, the J gene TRBJ1-4, with D possibly TRBD1 on 6 matching bases. This CDR3 is 12 amino acids long. Trimming cost V 7 bases and J 5 bases, with 9 bases left between them. CDR1 is SGDLS, CDR2 YYNGEE, per germline. The CDR3 reads CASGGKNEKLFF. Written as DNA, the CDR3 is TGTGCCAGCGGGGGCAAGAATGAAAAACTGTTTTTT.

This clone occurred once. V gene TRBV5-1 combines with J gene TRBJ1-3, with D unclear. Germline-derived CDR1 and CDR2 are SGHRS and YFSETQ. Trimming left V 2 bases short and J 1 base short, with 10 bases between. The CDR3 is made up of 15 amino acids. The DNA for the CDR3 is TGCGCCAGCAGCTTATCATCGTCTTCTGGAAACACCATATATTTT. It yields the protein CASSLSSSSGNTIYF.

The chain has TRBV28 and TRBJ2-1; 10 nucleotides agree with TRBD2. V was clipped by 4 bases and J by 1 base; unmatched bases: 7. This CDR3 spans 17 amino acids. Germline assignment: CDR1 MDHEN and CDR2 SYDVKM. The CDR3 sequence is CASSSTGLANSYNEQFF. DNA for the CDR3: TGTGCCAGCAGTTCTACGGGACTAGCGAATTCCTACAATGAGCAGTTCTTC.

The chain joins TRBV29-1 to TRBJ1-1; D gene unclear. Germline CDR1 is SQVTM and CDR2 is ANQGSEA. The V and J ends lost 5 bases and 1 base respectively, with 8 bases between them. The CDR3 covers 12 residues. The CDR3 DNA sequence: TGCAGCGTTCGGAGTGCGAACACTGAAGCTTTCTTT. Protein: CSVRSANTEAFF.

V gene TRBV19 combines with J gene TRBJ2-3, with TRBD2 identical over 8 bases. Germline assignment: CDR1 LNHDA and CDR2 SQIVND (reference sequence). There are 15 residues in the CDR3. Trimming at V came to 3 bases and at J to 8 bases, leaving 10 bases not matched to a gene. The CDR3 is CASSIPAGGTVTQYF. Here the CDR3 DNA reads TGTGCCAGTAGTATCCCGGCGGGAGGAACGGTTACGCAGTATTTT.

The rearrangement joins TRBV2 to TRBJ1-1; no definite D call. Trimming left V 6 bases short and J 2 bases short, with 16 bases between. This CDR3 is 15 amino acids long. Germline values: CDR1 SNHLY, CDR2 FYNNEI. In nucleotides, the CDR3 is TGTGCCAGCAGCGACCCCTTATCTGGCAACACTGAAGCTTTCTTT. Its protein is CASSDPLSGNTEAFF.